Listed here are 7 T cell receptor beta chains from one sample, sequenced in a study of blood T cell repertoires in COVID-19. This table comes from immunoSEQ multiplex PCR, and its TCRdb copy is limited to in-frame clones, with some not included. The sample shows 68,000 or so clones, approximately 90% of them seen only once. The material sequenced was peripheral blood. These receptors all stem from a man aged 25-45 years with acute or convalescent COVID-19.

The genes are TRBV10-3 and TRBJ2-1, with 8 bases matching TRBD2. In germline, CDR1 is ENHRY, CDR2 SYGVKD. The CDR3 contains 15 residues. The V segment lost 8 bases and the J segment 0 bases; nucleotides outside the gene matches: 6. The CDR3 coding sequence is TGTGCCATCGGACTAGCAGGGACCTCCTACAATGAGCAGTTCTTC. Its translation: CAIGLAGTSYNEQFF.

The chain links TRBV19 to TRBJ2-7; 15 bases match TRBD2. The CDR3 is made up of 16 amino acids. CDR1 LNHDA and CDR2 SQIVND come from the germline V gene (reference sequence). Germline trimming cut 4 bases from V and 0 bases from J; bases unmatched to any gene: 1. CDR3 sequence reads: CASSRTSGRASYEQYF. In nucleotides, the CDR3 is TGTGCCAGTAGTAGGACTAGCGGGAGGGCCTCCTACGAGCAGTACTTC.

The chain carries TRBV2 and TRBJ2-3; tentatively, D is TRBD2 (5 bases). The CDR3 extends over 12 amino acids. Germline values: CDR1 SNHLY, CDR2 FYNNEI. V lost 5 bases and J 5 bases, leaving 8 bases between the germline ends. The CDR3 sequence: CASSFGGDTQYF. DNA of the CDR3: TGTGCCAGCAGTTTCGGAGGAGATACGCAGTATTTT.

The V gene is TRBV2, the J gene TRBJ1-1; weak D call: TRBD1 (5 bases). The CDR3 extends over 10 amino acids. From germline, CDR1 is SNHLY and CDR2 FYNNEI. V was cut by 6 bases and J by 7 bases, with 6 bases left in between. The CDR3 region is CASRDIEAFF. CDR3 in DNA: TGTGCCAGCAGGGACATTGAAGCTTTCTTT.

The chain is built from TRBV7-2 and TRBJ1-3, with a weak D call TRBD1 (6 bases). The CDR3 contains 14 residues. V lost 2 bases to trimming and J lost 4 bases, with 9 bases between them. The germline V gene encodes CDR1 SGHTA and CDR2 FQGNSA. The CDR3 protein is CASSLQGRGNTIYF. In nucleotides, the CDR3 is TGTGCCAGCAGCTTACAGGGGAGAGGAAACACCATATATTTT.

In DNA, the CDR3 is TGCAGCGTTGAATACTCTAGCGGTACCTACGAGCAGTACTTC. Residues: CSVEYSSGTYEQYF. The chain employs TRBV29-1 and TRBJ2-7, with 7 bases aligning to TRBD2. The V segment lost 2 bases and the J segment 2 bases; nucleotides outside the gene matches: 6. The germline CDR1 and CDR2 sequences are SQVTM and ANQGSEA. The CDR3 has 14 residues.

CDR3 sequence: CASSRKGGDRKETQYF. CDR3 coding DNA: TGTGCCAGCAGCCGAAAGGGGGGGGATCGCAAAGAGACCCAGTACTTC. The V gene is TRBV4-2, the J gene TRBJ2-5, with D perhaps matching TRBD2 (7 bases). CDR3 length equals 16 residues. The germline V gene has CDR1 LGHNA and CDR2 YNFKEQ. The V end was cut by 4 bases, the J end by 3 bases, with 18 bases between.